This T cell receptor beta chain is drawn from a study of patients and donors after allogeneic stem cell transplantation. Per the germline V gene, CDR1 is GTSNPN and CDR2 is SVGIG (reference sequence). V lost 3 bases, J lost 6 bases, and 11 bases lay in between. CDR3 length: 12 residues. In TCRdb, the RT-PCR reads were re-called with MiXCR into one record per CDR3 protein. The table shows approximately 220,000 distinct CDR3 sequences, with roughly 38% occurring only once. The sequenced material came from blood, either unsorted or a sorted T cell fraction (not recorded which). The clonotype comes from a human donor who was either an allogeneic HSCT recipient or a stem cell or donor lymphocyte infusion donor (not recorded which). It is not recorded whose cells these are; they may come from a transplant donor. The chain employs TRBV30 and TRBJ1-2; maybe TRBD1 (6 bases). The CDR3 region is CAWSGGGDGYTF. In DNA, the CDR3 is TGTGCCTGGAGCGGGGGGGGCGATGGCTACACCTTC.